These 17 T cell receptor beta chains originate from one sample sequenced in a study of identical twins. Using its own MiXCR run on the 5' RACE reads, TCRdb lists one record per CDR3 protein. The sample records roughly 250,000 distinct CDR3 sequences, around 15% being singletons. Material for sequencing was memory (CD45RO+) T cells sorted from blood. All receptors derive from a woman aged 18-35 years in good health.

This clonotype has just a few counts. Here the CDR3 DNA reads TGTGCCAGCATCCCCTCACCAACTAATGAAAAACTGTTTTTT. Its protein is CASIPSPTNEKLFF. J is TRBJ1-4 and V is TRBV6-1; D is unresolved. The V gene's germline CDR1 is MNHNS and CDR2 SASEGT. CDR3 size: 14 residues. The V end lost 7 bases, the J end lost 0 bases, and 9 bases lay between the germline ends.

J is TRBJ1-2 and V is TRBV5-1; 8 bases line up with TRBD1. Germline values: CDR1 SGHRS, CDR2 YFSETQ. The CDR3 runs 13 residues. The V segment lost 4 bases and the J segment 4 bases; nucleotides outside the gene matches: 3. The CDR3 protein is CASSIGQGYGYTF. The CDR3 nucleotides are TGCGCCAGCAGCATCGGACAGGGCTATGGCTACACCTTC.

The V gene is TRBV5-5, the J gene TRBJ2-6, with D maybe TRBD1 (6 bases). This CDR3 has 12 amino acids. Germline CDR1 and CDR2: SGHKS and YYEKEE (reference sequence). Between the trimmed V and J ends, which lost 0 bases and 13 bases, there was a span of 8 bases. The CDR3, as DNA: TGTGCCAGCAGCTTGGGGACAGAAGTCCTGACTTTC. Amino acid sequence: CASSLGTEVLTF.

This clonotype was seen many times. This chain uses TRBV14 with TRBJ2-7; 8 nucleotides match TRBD1. CDR1 and CDR2 from the germline V gene are SGHDN and FVKESK. Losses at the gene ends were 1 base for V and 6 bases for J; bases not matched to a gene: 2. The CDR3 has 13 residues. This chain's CDR3 is CASSQGDRLEQYF. The CDR3 DNA sequence: TGTGCCAGCAGCCAAGGGGACAGGCTCGAGCAGTACTTC.

This rearrangement joins TRBV19 to TRBJ2-3; D possibly matches TRBD1 or TRBD2 (5 bases each). This CDR3 region has 13 residues. The germline V gene has CDR1 LNHDA and CDR2 SQIVND (reference sequence). Trimming pared 7 bases from V and 3 bases from J, leaving 11 bases between. The CDR3 reads CASTREGTDTQYF. The CDR3 DNA reads TGTGCCAGTACCAGAGAGGGGACAGATACGCAGTATTTT.

This clonotype was observed at least ten times. The CDR3 loop is CASSDGTGEHNEQFF. CDR3 sequence (DNA): TGTGCCAGCAGTGACGGGACAGGGGAACACAATGAGCAGTTCTTC. J is TRBJ2-1 and V is TRBV6-4; 10 bases map to TRBD1. CDR3 length: 15 amino acids. Trimming at V came to 2 bases and at J to 5 bases, leaving 3 bases not matched to a gene. Germline V gives CDR1 MRHNA, CDR2 SNTAGT.

This clonotype was detected only a few times. This sequence joins TRBV14 and TRBJ2-1; D might be TRBD2 (6 bases). There are 16 residues in the CDR3. V lost 0 bases and J 5 bases, leaving 14 bases between the germline ends. Germline lookup yields CDR1 SGHDN and CDR2 FVKESK. The CDR3 reads CASSQDGRWGDNEQFF. CDR3 nucleotide sequence: TGTGCCAGCAGCCAAGATGGGAGGTGGGGGGACAATGAGCAGTTCTTC.

The genes are TRBV6-2 or TRBV6-3 and TRBJ2-5, with D unresolved. V shed 6 bases and J shed 5 bases, with 10 bases lying between them. The CDR3 spans 12 residues. Germline CDR1 reads MNHEY; CDR2 reads SVGEGT. CDR3: CASSFEWETQYF. As DNA, the CDR3 is TGTGCCAGCAGCTTCGAGTGGGAGACCCAGTACTTC.

This chain connects TRBV7-9 to TRBJ1-6, with 8 bases aligning to TRBD1. Germline V lookup: CDR1 SEHNR, CDR2 FQNEAQ (reference sequence). The CDR3 totals 17 residues. V gave up 5 bases and J gave up 0 bases; unmatched junction bases: 6. CDR3 loop: CASSTWTGSSYNSPLHF. The CDR3 DNA sequence: TGTGCCAGCAGCACCTGGACAGGGAGCTCCTATAATTCACCCCTCCACTTT.

The V call is TRBV5-1, the J call TRBJ2-3, with TRBD2 matching 9 bases. CDR1 SGHRS and CDR2 YFSETQ come from the germline V gene. This CDR3 contains 16 residues. J was trimmed by 2 bases and V by 1 base; bases with no gene match: 5. CDR3 protein: CASSLMASGVTDTQYF. The CDR3 DNA sequence: TGCGCCAGCAGCTTGATGGCTAGCGGGGTCACAGATACGCAGTATTTT.

This chain uses TRBV20-1 with TRBJ2-1, with TRBD2 matching 8 bases. The junction had 8 bases not matched to a gene; V was cut back by 3 bases and J by 10 bases. Per germline, CDR1 DFQATT and CDR2 SNEGSKA (reference sequence). This CDR3 region has 13 residues. The CDR3, as DNA: TGCAGTGCTAGTTTGGGACTAGGAACGGAGCAGTTCTTC. Translation gives CSASLGLGTEQFF.

This sequence joins TRBV18 and TRBJ2-7; 8 bases are a match to TRBD1. Germline values: CDR1 KGHSH, CDR2 LQKENI. CDR3 size: 14 residues. V shed 3 bases and J 2 bases; nucleotides not matched to a gene: 3. As DNA, the CDR3 is TGTGCCAGCTCACCCGGGACAGGTGCCTACGAGCAGTACTTC. It is translated as CASSPGTGAYEQYF.

The sample holds many counts of this clonotype. This chain joins TRBV11-2 and TRBJ2-2, with 8 bases fitting TRBD1. V shed 4 bases and J 6 bases; nucleotides not matched to a gene: 7. Looked up from germline, CDR1 is SGHAT and CDR2 is FQNNGV. CDR3 length equals 15 residues. In DNA form, the CDR3 reads TGTGCCAGCAGCTCCGACAGGGGCCCAGCCGGGGAGCTGTTTTTT. Translated, it gives CASSSDRGPAGELFF.

This clonotype was observed a few times. This sequence joins TRBV3-1 and TRBJ2-1; D uncertain. Trimming took 4 bases from V and 14 from J, leaving 21 bases between them. In germline, CDR1 is LGHDT, CDR2 YNNKEL (reference sequence). The CDR3 covers 14 residues. The CDR3 loop is CASSLGPPLVGKFF. The CDR3 DNA reads as TGTGCCAGCAGCCTTGGGCCACCATTGGTTGGCAAGTTCTTC.

This clonotype was counted between two and nine times. The V and J genes are TRBV20-1 and TRBJ1-6; no definite D call. CDR1 and CDR2 from the germline V gene are DFQATT and SNEGSKA (reference sequence). The CDR3 consists of 12 residues. Trimming took 8 bases from V and 5 from J, leaving 10 bases between them. The CDR3 nucleotides are TGCAGTTCCCGACCCGATAATTCACCCCTCCACTTT. Translating gives CSSRPDNSPLHF.

This chain joins TRBV20-1 and TRBJ2-1; TRBD2 matches 10 bases. Germline V gene lookup returns CDR1 DFQATT and CDR2 SNEGSKA (reference sequence). After removal of 2 bases from V and 13 bases from J, the junction contained 5 bases not matched to a gene. This CDR3 contains 12 residues. CDR3 bases: TGCAGTGCTAGAAGTATAGCGGGGGGCCAGTTCTTC. Its translation: CSARSIAGGQFF.

In its sample, this clonotype was seen many times. The chain couples TRBV14 to TRBJ1-2, with D perhaps TRBD1 (5 bases). The ends were cut back, 4 bases at V and 8 bases at J, with 11 bases in the middle. The germline V gene has CDR1 SGHDN and CDR2 FVKESK. There are 12 residues in the CDR3. This CDR3 is CASSLGVIGYTF. In DNA form, the CDR3 reads TGTGCCAGCAGCCTAGGGGTCATCGGCTACACCTTC. The variable domain in full, completed from reference TRBV14 and TRBJ1-2, reads EAGVTQFPSHSVIEKGQTVTLRCDPISGHDNLYWYRRVMGKEIKFLLHFVKESKQDESGMPNNRFLAERTGGTYSTLKVQPAELEDSGVYFCASSLGVIGYTFGSGTRLTVV.